Below are 9 T cell receptor beta chains sequenced from a single sample in a study of blood T cells in healthy people across ages. Primed by a sample-barcoded 5' primer and a J-beta primer mix, a second PCR proceeded for 7 to 11 cycles. One entry per CDR3 protein results from TCRdb running MiXCR on the 5' RACE reads. The sample has around 750,000 distinct CDR3 sequences, around half seen once; the top ten hold roughly 40%. The specimen was blood. These receptors came from an elderly man in good health.

The genes are TRBV4-1 and TRBJ2-7; 7 bases line up with TRBD1. Germline-derived CDR1 and CDR2 are MGHRA and YSYEKL. The CDR3 length is 15 residues. With V trimmed by 5 bases and J by 1 base, 8 bases remained unmatched. In DNA form, the CDR3 reads TGCGCCAGCAGCGCGAAAACAGGGGCGTCCTACGAGCAGTACTTC. Amino acid sequence: CASSAKTGASYEQYF.

The chain combines TRBV5-4 with TRBJ2-7, with D maybe TRBD1 (5 bases). This CDR3 contains 18 residues. Germline assignment: CDR1 SGHNT and CDR2 YYREEE (reference sequence). Deletions cut 3 bases from V and 0 bases from J, with 22 bases between. The CDR3 DNA reads as TGTGCCAGCAGCTCCCAAGGCGCTTGGGGCAGGAGCTCCTACGAGCAGTACTTC. This gives the protein CASSSQGAWGRSSYEQYF.

The table lists this clonotype with a count of one. The chain joins TRBV20-1 to TRBJ1-4; D perhaps matches TRBD1 (5 bases). V was trimmed by 5 bases and J by 8 bases, leaving 15 bases between them. Per germline, CDR1 DFQATT and CDR2 SNEGSKA (reference sequence). This CDR3 is 13 amino acids long. CDR3 sequence reads: CSAHPGQGEKLFF. The CDR3 nucleotides read TGCAGTGCTCACCCCGGGCAGGGAGAAAAACTGTTTTTT.

The chain has TRBV20-1 and TRBJ2-5; TRBD2 aligns across 10 bases. The DNA end favors TRBJ2-7, so the J call may be wrong. The CDR3 extends over 14 amino acids. Germline assignment: CDR1 DFQATT and CDR2 SNEGSKA (reference sequence). The CDR3 loop reads CSGKRLAGVNEQYF. The CDR3 DNA sequence: TGCAGTGGGAAGAGGCTAGCGGGGGTGAACGAGCAGTACTTC.

The rearrangement uses TRBV20-1 and TRBJ2-3, with 13 nucleotides matching TRBD2. Germline values: CDR1 DFQATT, CDR2 SNEGSKA (reference sequence). With V trimmed by 2 bases and J by 3 bases, 5 bases remained unmatched. The CDR3 is made up of 16 amino acids. Written as DNA, the CDR3 is TGCAGTGCTAGATTCGGGACTAGCGGGAAGACAGATACGCAGTATTTT. Its translation: CSARFGTSGKTDTQYF.

The chain carries TRBV20-1 and TRBJ2-7; D gene ambiguous. The DNA end lines up better with TRBJ2-5; the J call may be wrong. CDR1 DFQATT and CDR2 SNEGSKA come from the germline V gene (reference sequence). The CDR3 spans 16 residues. The CDR3 is CSARRSRNWRGETQYF. DNA of the CDR3: TGCAGTGCTAGGAGGTCGAGAAATTGGCGTGGGGAGACCCAGTACTTC.

This sequence joins TRBV29-1 and TRBJ2-7; D might be TRBD1 or TRBD2, each matching 5 bases. Trimming left V 3 bases short and J 1 base short, with 19 bases between. Germline assignment: CDR1 SQVTM and CDR2 ANQGSEA. This CDR3 is built from 16 residues. DNA of the CDR3: TGCAGCGTTGATGGGGCGGGCGGAGATGGGTCCTACGAGCAGTACTTC. The encoded protein is CSVDGAGGDGSYEQYF.

The CDR3 coding sequence is TGTGCCAGCAGCTTAGGGGCCGGGACTAGCGGGACCTACGAGCAGTACTTC. Amino acid sequence: CASSLGAGTSGTYEQYF. This chain uses TRBV7-9 with TRBJ2-7, with 13 nucleotides matching TRBD2. Germline CDR1 and CDR2: SEHNR and FQNEAQ (reference sequence). This CDR3 is built from 17 residues. The V gene end was trimmed by 1 base and the J gene end by 2 bases; junction bases not matched to a gene: 5.

The chain is built from TRBV4-2 and TRBJ2-3; 13 bases line up with TRBD2. The CDR3 covers 20 residues. Germline assignment: CDR1 LGHNA and CDR2 YNFKEQ. The ends lost 0 bases at V and 4 bases at J; junction bases unmatched: 13. CDR3 residues: CASSQDRGTSGRGEADTQYF. As DNA, the CDR3 is TGTGCCAGCAGCCAAGATCGCGGAACTAGCGGGAGGGGAGAGGCAGATACGCAGTATTTT.